This TCR beta chain is from a study of identical twins' blood T cells. TCRdb re-analysed the 5' RACE reads in MiXCR, keeping a single row per CDR3 protein. The repertoire consists of roughly 380,000 distinct CDR3 sequences, with about 28% occurring once and the leading ten covering 6.1%. As for this clonotype: The target antigen is unknown.

Whole-study findings and limits: Top TCRbeta clonotypes were shared more with twin than unrelated donors.

Germline V gene lookup returns CDR1 SQVTM and CDR2 ANQGSEA. Germline trimming cut 2 bases from V and 2 bases from J; bases unmatched to any gene: 6. The CDR3 extends over 15 amino acids. Donors were six healthy women in three monozygous twin pairs. This TCR derives from a woman between 18 and 55 years old in good health. The sample was PBMCs. The chain carries TRBV29-1 and TRBJ2-1; TRBD1 aligns across 7 bases. CDR3 protein: CSVEFWDSAYNEQFF. DNA for the CDR3: TGCAGCGTTGAATTCTGGGACAGCGCCTACAATGAGCAGTTCTTC.